What follows are 9 T cell receptor beta chains derived from one specimen sequenced in a study of human T cells and chemical hapten exposure. One entry per CDR3 protein results from TCRdb running MiXCR on the RACE reads. This sample has a few hundred thousand distinct CDR3 sequences, with about 9% found just once. Time point reported: pre-sensitization, week 0. The sample's treatment: therapeutic diphenylcyclopropenone sensitization with weekly scalp DPC. The sequences come from whole blood, collected in connection with sensitization to the hapten diphenylcyclopropenone (DPC). The receptors here all came from a woman aged 40 to 55 with alopecia areata. Some clones in this sample may be carry-over from other donors' samples.

V is TRBV7-3 and J is TRBJ2-2; the D gene could be TRBD1 or TRBD2 (5 bases each). V shed 6 bases and J shed 8 bases, with 10 bases lying between them. The V gene's germline CDR1 is SGHTA and CDR2 FQGTGA. The CDR3 covers 12 residues. CDR3 sequence (DNA): TGTGCCAGCAGTACTGGGGGAGGGGAGCTGTTTTTT. Protein sequence: CASSTGGGELFF.

The gene calls are TRBV5-1 and TRBJ2-2; D not certain. This CDR3 contains 14 residues. Germline V lookup: CDR1 SGHRS, CDR2 YFSETQ. Trimming pared 0 bases from V and 5 bases from J, leaving 8 bases between. DNA for the CDR3: TGCGCCAGCAGCTTGGCGTCAGTAACCGGGGAGCTGTTTTTT. Protein: CASSLASVTGELFF.

The chain has TRBV7-2 and TRBJ2-2; D remains unclear. The length of the CDR3 is 13 residues. Per the germline V gene, CDR1 is SGHTA and CDR2 is FQGNSA. V was shortened by 5 bases and J by 4 bases, with 8 bases between the two germline ends. CDR3 DNA: TGTGCCAGCAGCCGAGTCGCCACCGGGGAGCTGTTTTTT. Its translation: CASSRVATGELFF. The full variable domain, completed using reference TRBV7-2 and TRBJ2-2, is GAGVSQSPSNKVTEKGKDVELRCDPISGHTALYWYRQSLGQGLEFLIYFQGNSAPDKSGLPSDRFSAERTGGSVSTLTIQRTQQEDSAVYLCASSRVATGELFFGEGSRLTVL.

The chain carries TRBV7-2 and TRBJ1-2, with D possibly being TRBD1 (6 bases). Trimming took off 4 bases at V and 1 base at J, with 10 bases between the two ends. Germline values: CDR1 SGHTA, CDR2 FQGNSA. The CDR3 loop spans 14 amino acids. The chain's CDR3 is CASSSGQFNYGYTF. The CDR3 DNA reads as TGTGCCAGCAGCTCCGGACAGTTTAACTATGGCTACACCTTC. Looking up the rest from reference TRBV7-2 and TRBJ1-2 gives the full variable domain: GAGVSQSPSNKVTEKGKDVELRCDPISGHTALYWYRQSLGQGLEFLIYFQGNSAPDKSGLPSDRFSAERTGGSVSTLTIQRTQQEDSAVYLCASSSGQFNYGYTFGSGTRLTVV.

The CDR3 region has the DNA TGTAAAATCACTAGCGGGAGCGGTTTATACAATGAGCAGTTCTTC. Translation gives CKITSGSGLYNEQFF. V usage is TRBV28 and J usage is TRBJ2-1, with 11 bases that match TRBD2. This CDR3 contains 15 residues. Germline CDR1 and CDR2: MDHEN and SYDVKM.

This clonotype was seen a few times. This chain links TRBV28 with TRBJ2-7; D may be TRBD2 (6 bases). Germline CDR1 reads MDHEN; CDR2 reads SYDVKM. V lost 5 bases and J lost 7, with 21 bases in between. The CDR3 consists of 15 residues. The CDR3 here is CASSGDSSLIREQYF. CDR3 bases: TGTGCCAGCAGTGGGGACTCCTCCCTGATACGGGAGCAGTACTTC.

The table lists this clonotype with a count of one. This is likely a read error, given that the CDR3 carries no conserved phenylalanine or tryptophan at its end. The J gene is TRBJ2-4, the V gene TRBV6-2 or TRBV6-3; D is undetermined. Germline CDR1 reads MNHEY; CDR2 reads SVGEGT. Trimming left V 5 bases short and J 12 bases short, with 14 bases between. The CDR3 is made up of 12 amino acids. CDR3 nucleotide sequence: TGTGCCAGCAGTCCTACGAGACTTGCTCAGTACTGC. Translated, it gives CASSPTRLAQYC.

This clonotype was counted many times. The chain has TRBV6-2 or TRBV6-3 and TRBJ2-7; TRBD1 matches at 8 bases. The CDR3 totals 14 residues. J lost 1 base, V lost 6 bases, and 5 bases had no gene match. Germline V CDR1 and CDR2: MNHEY, SVGEGT. The CDR3 region is CASRRGQGSYEQYF. The CDR3 DNA reads as TGTGCCAGCAGACGCGGACAGGGATCCTACGAGCAGTACTTC.

Comments on this clonotype: At one of its ends the junction is not consistent with the germline gene, which may arise from a read error. V usage is TRBV18 and J usage is TRBJ2-7, with D perhaps matching TRBD2 (5 bases). CDR3 length: 15 residues. The germline V gene has CDR1 KGHSH and CDR2 LQKENI. The CDR3 loop reads CVSSPQSGHSYEQYF. CDR3 nucleotide sequence: TGTGTCAGCTCCCCCCAAAGCGGTCACTCCTACGAGCAGTACTTC.